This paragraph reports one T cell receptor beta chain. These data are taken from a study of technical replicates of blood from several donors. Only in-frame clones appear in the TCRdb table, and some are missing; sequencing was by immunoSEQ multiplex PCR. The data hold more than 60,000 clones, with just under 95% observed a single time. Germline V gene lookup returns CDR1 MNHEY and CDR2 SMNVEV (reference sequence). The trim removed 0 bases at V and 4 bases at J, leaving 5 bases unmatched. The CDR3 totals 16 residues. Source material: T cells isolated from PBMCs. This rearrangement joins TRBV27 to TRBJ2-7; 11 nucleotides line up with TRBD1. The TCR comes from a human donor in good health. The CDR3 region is CASSLSVGQGAYEQYF. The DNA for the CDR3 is TGTGCCAGCAGTTTATCGGTAGGACAGGGGGCGTACGAGCAGTACTTC.